This is a list of T cell receptor beta chains from one sample in a study of response to subunit inactivated influenza vaccine. TCRdb used MiXCR to reprocess the RT-PCR reads, holding one entry per CDR3 protein. The sample has about 700,000 distinct CDR3 sequences, around 15% seen once. This material consisted of PBMCs from blood, taken 14 to 15 days before vaccination. The source of these receptors is a man in his forties or fifties who received an inactivated influenza vaccine. Each CDR3 is given with its conserved first and last residue. The D gene is left open where the match is weak. Size is stated for part of the rows, as once, few or many counts, or as a class when the clone is expanded.

TRBJ2-5 TRBD2 - TRBV20-1 TGCAGTGCTAGACCATTAGCGGGAGGGCCCTCTCCAGAGACCCAGTACTTC CSARPLAGGPSPETQYF
TRBJ1-1 - - TRBV6-2/TRBV6-3 TGTGCCAGCAGTTACGGGTGGGGCACTGAAGCTTTCTTT CASSYGWGTEAFF
TRBJ2-2 - - TRBV7-2 TGTGCCAGCAGCTTAGACGCGGGGGCGGCGGAGACCGGGGAGCTGTTTTTT CASSLDAGAAETGELFF
TRBJ2-5 - many TRBV29-1 TGCAGCGTTGGTCCCAGGGGTAGTCCAGAGACCCAGTACTTC CSVGPRGSPETQYF
TRBJ1-5 - - TRBV20-1 TGCAGTGCGGGGACAAGATACAATCAGCCCCAGCATTTT CSAGTRYNQPQHF
TRBJ1-2 TRBD1 few TRBV4-1 TGCGCCAGCAGCCAAGACAGGGGGTCCTATGGCTACACCTTC CASSQDRGSYGYTF
TRBJ2-7 TRBD2 - TRBV9 TGTGCCAGCAGCGTAGATTCTAGCGGTTACGAGCAGTACTTC CASSVDSSGYEQYF
TRBJ1-3 - many TRBV15 TGTGCCACCAGCAGAGAGGGGCGGTACTCTGGAAACACCATATATTTT CATSREGRYSGNTIYF
TRBJ2-7 TRBD2 many TRBV6-2/TRBV6-3 TGTGCCAGCAGTCCTAGCGGGAGCCCTCCCGAGCAGTACTTC CASSPSGSPPEQYF
TRBJ2-1 - few TRBV4-1 TGCGCCAGCAGCCAAGATCGAGTCGGTAAGCAGTTCTTC CASSQDRVGKQFF
TRBJ2-2 - - TRBV11-2 TGTGCCAGCAGAAATGGGCCTAACACCGGGGAGCTGTTTTTT CASRNGPNTGELFF
TRBJ2-3 - - TRBV27 TGTGCCAGCCGACGGGAGAGCACAGATACGCAGTATTTT CASRRESTDTQYF
TRBJ2-1 TRBD2 - TRBV3-1 TGTGCCAGCAGCCAAGGGACTAGGGGAAGTGAGCAGTTCTTC CASSQGTRGSEQFF
TRBJ2-1 - few TRBV20-1 TGCAGTGCTGAAAGGGTCAGGAGCTCCTACAATGAGCAGTTCTTC CSAERVRSSYNEQFF
TRBJ1-1 - many TRBV4-1 TGCGCCAGCAGCGGTCGGACGGTGAACACTGAAGCTTTCTTT CASSGRTVNTEAFF
TRBJ2-4 TRBD2 - TRBV3-1 TGTGCCAGCAGCCACCCATCGACTAGCGGGAGGTCGGGGATGAAAAACATTCAGTACTTC CASSHPSTSGRSGMKNIQYF
TRBJ1-2 TRBD1 few TRBV18 TGTGCCAGCTCACCACCGATGGGACAGGGCGGCGGCTACACCTTC CASSPPMGQGGGYTF
TRBJ2-7 - - TRBV4-1 TGCGCCAGCAGCCAAGAGATAAACAGGGACTACGAGCAGTACTTC CASSQEINRDYEQYF
TRBJ2-2 TRBD1 - TRBV27 TGTGCCAGCAGTACTGGACAGGGCTTTGGCGGGGAGCTGTTTTTT CASSTGQGFGGELFF
TRBJ2-7 - few TRBV29-1 TGCAGCGTTGCATCCGGAATAACCTACGAGCAGTACTTC CSVASGITYEQYF
TRBJ1-4 - few TRBV20-1 TGCAGTGCTAGAGAAGGGACCGGGGAAGGTGAAAAACTGTTTTTT CSAREGTGEGEKLFF
TRBJ2-2 - few TRBV7-6 TGTGCCAGCAGCTTACCGATCCCGGGCGGGGAGCTGTTTTTT CASSLPIPGGELFF
TRBJ2-7 - many TRBV7-9 TGTGCCAGCAGCCGGATCACCTACGAGCAGTACTTC CASSRITYEQYF
TRBJ2-1 - - TRBV4-2 TGTGCCAGCAGCCAAGAGGACGGGGGCTCCTACAATGAGCAGTTCTTC CASSQEDGGSYNEQFF
TRBJ2-7 TRBD2 few TRBV7-3 TGTGCCAGCAGCCTTAGCGGGAGGGTCTCCTACGAGCAGTACTTC CASSLSGRVSYEQYF
TRBJ2-5 - - TRBV7-2 TGTGCCAGCAGCCCCCCGGGTCCGACAGAGACCCAGTACTTC CASSPPGPTETQYF
TRBJ2-3 - few TRBV7-3 TGTGCCAGCAGCTTAACATGGTTAGATACGCAGTATTTT CASSLTWLDTQYF
TRBJ2-1 - - TRBV6-1 TGTGCCAGCAGCCCCATGGAGCCCAGGCCCTACAATGAGCAGTTCTTC CASSPMEPRPYNEQFF
TRBJ2-1 - many TRBV5-1 TGCGCCAGCAGCTTGGCCCAGGGGTCCTACAATGAGCAGTTCTTC CASSLAQGSYNEQFF
TRBJ2-7 - few TRBV6-6 TGTGCCAGCAGTTACGGGGGGGCAGGGGAGCAGTACTTC CASSYGGAGEQYF
TRBJ2-5 TRBD2 few TRBV20-1 TGCAGTGCTAGACGGCGGGGGGCCCTCCAAGAGACCCAGTACTTC CSARRRGALQETQYF
TRBJ2-4 - many TRBV30 TGTGCCTGGAGCGGGACTTTAGCCAAAAACATTCAGTACTTC CAWSGTLAKNIQYF
TRBJ2-1 - - TRBV29-1 TGCAGCATAATAGGAGTAGGACGTTCGAATGAGCAGTTCTTC CSIIGVGRSNEQFF
TRBJ2-7 - - TRBV25-1 TGTGCCAGCAGTGAATCAAGGACAGCCCTGGACTACGAGCAGTACTTC CASSESRTALDYEQYF
TRBJ2-3 TRBD1 few TRBV2 TGTGCCAGCAGTGAAGAGGGGGGCGGGGACAGGGCCACAGATACGCAGTATTTT CASSEEGGGDRATDTQYF
TRBJ2-7 - few TRBV6-2/TRBV6-3 TGTGCCAGCAGCACGGGTCAGGGGAACAATGCCGAGCAGTACTTC CASSTGQGNNAEQYF
TRBJ2-5 - once TRBV6-1 TGTGCCAGCAGTGAATCTTTGAACGGGGGAGGCCAGTACTTC CASSESLNGGGQYF
TRBJ2-5 - - TRBV27 TGTGCCAGCAGTTTATCGTTGGGTTTGGGTATGGAGACCCAGTACTTC CASSLSLGLGMETQYF
TRBJ2-1 - once TRBV11-2 TGTGCCAGCAGTTACGGGTCCTACAGGGAGCAGTTCTTC CASSYGSYREQFF
TRBJ2-2 - - TRBV11-1 TGTGCCAGCAGCTATGGCGGGATGGACACCGGGGAGCTGTTTTTT CASSYGGMDTGELFF
TRBJ2-2 TRBD2 - TRBV7-6 TGTGCCAGCAGCCTAAGGGGAGGGTCCGGGGAGCTGTTTTTT CASSLRGGSGELFF
TRBJ2-5 TRBD2 many TRBV20-1 TGCAGTGCTAGAGTCGTTAGCGGGAGAACCACCCAAGAGACCCAGTACTTC CSARVVSGRTTQETQYF
TRBJ2-5 TRBD2 - TRBV6-2/TRBV6-3 TGTGCCAGCAGGCCCCGGTCTCTAGCGGGGCCGGAGACCCAGTACTTC CASRPRSLAGPETQYF
TRBJ2-7 TRBD2 few TRBV20-1 TGCAGTGCGATATCAACTAGCGGGAGTTACGAGCAGTACTTC CSAISTSGSYEQYF
TRBJ2-1 TRBD2 - TRBV6-1 TGTGCCAGCCAACCCGCCCGCGGACTAGCGGGGGGTGAGCAGTTCTTC CASQPARGLAGGEQFF
TRBJ2-5 - many TRBV7-2 TGTGCCAGCAGATGGAGGGGACAAGGAGAGACCCAGTACTTC CASRWRGQGETQYF
TRBJ2-7 TRBD1 few TRBV12-3/TRBV12-4 TGTGCCAGCACCCAGACAGGGGTAACCTACGAGCAGTACTTC CASTQTGVTYEQYF
TRBJ2-3 TRBD2 - TRBV15 TGTGCCACCAGCAGACAGACTAGCGACACAGATACGCAGTATTTT CATSRQTSDTDTQYF
TRBJ1-3 - - TRBV5-1 TGCGCCAGCAGCTCCGACAGTGTCTCTGGAAACACCATATATTTT CASSSDSVSGNTIYF
TRBJ2-5 - - TRBV12-3/TRBV12-4 TGTGCCAGCAGGAGCCTCGGGGAGACCCAGTACTTC CASRSLGETQYF
TRBJ1-1 - - TRBV12-3/TRBV12-4 TGTGCCAGCAGTCTGGACAGACCAAGCCTAATCCGGGCTTTCTTT CASSLDRPSLIRAFF
TRBJ2-7 - many TRBV5-1 TGCGCCAGCAGCATGATGATGGCGGAGTACGAGCAGTACTTC CASSMMMAEYEQYF
TRBJ1-1 - few TRBV10-3 TGTGCCATCAGAGGGGAGGCTCTGAACACTGAAGCTTTCTTT CAIRGEALNTEAFF
TRBJ2-3 TRBD2 many TRBV20-1 TGCAGTGCTATGGTAGCGGGGGGAGATACGCAGTATTTT CSAMVAGGDTQYF